This T cell receptor beta chain is from a study of blood T cell repertoires in COVID-19. Study context: Some COVID-19 samples were acute and others convalescent; all came from the United States, Italy and Spain. Nucleic acid was either cDNA or gDNA, and it came from T cells, B-cell-depleted T cells, or PBMCs.

Germline CDR1 and CDR2: SNHLY and FYNNEI. There are 12 residues in the CDR3. V lost 7 bases to trimming and J lost 8 bases, with 14 bases between them. How the authors handled the data: Estimates of nucleated cell counts were drawn from the amplification of reference gene primers. The assay was immunoSEQ multiplex PCR, and TCRdb's table has in-frame clones only and misses some. Clonal size and the V and J genes are those of that table, whereas D and trimming came from the DNA. The sample holds 210,000 or so clones, around 82% seen once. This clonotype originated in a man aged 50-59 years with active or convalescent COVID-19. Material: peripheral blood. The chain recombines TRBV2 with TRBJ1-2; possible D gene TRBD1, 5 bases. The CDR3 loop reads CASKGGTVGYTF. CDR3 DNA: TGTGCCAGCAAGGGAGGGACCGTCGGCTACACCTTC.